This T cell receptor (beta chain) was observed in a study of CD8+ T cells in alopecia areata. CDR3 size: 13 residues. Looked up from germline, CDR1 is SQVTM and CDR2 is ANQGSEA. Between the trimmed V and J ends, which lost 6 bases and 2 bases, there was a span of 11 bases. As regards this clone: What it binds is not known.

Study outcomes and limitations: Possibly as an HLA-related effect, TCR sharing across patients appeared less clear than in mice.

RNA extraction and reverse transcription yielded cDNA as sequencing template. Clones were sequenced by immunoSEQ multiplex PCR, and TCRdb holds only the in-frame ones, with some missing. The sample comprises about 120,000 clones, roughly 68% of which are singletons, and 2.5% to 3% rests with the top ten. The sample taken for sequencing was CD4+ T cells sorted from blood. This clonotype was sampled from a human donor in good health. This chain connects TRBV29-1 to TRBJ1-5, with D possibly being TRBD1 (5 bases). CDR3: CSVQWGGNQPQHF. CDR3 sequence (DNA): TGCAGCGTCCAGTGGGGGGGCAATCAGCCCCAGCATTTT.